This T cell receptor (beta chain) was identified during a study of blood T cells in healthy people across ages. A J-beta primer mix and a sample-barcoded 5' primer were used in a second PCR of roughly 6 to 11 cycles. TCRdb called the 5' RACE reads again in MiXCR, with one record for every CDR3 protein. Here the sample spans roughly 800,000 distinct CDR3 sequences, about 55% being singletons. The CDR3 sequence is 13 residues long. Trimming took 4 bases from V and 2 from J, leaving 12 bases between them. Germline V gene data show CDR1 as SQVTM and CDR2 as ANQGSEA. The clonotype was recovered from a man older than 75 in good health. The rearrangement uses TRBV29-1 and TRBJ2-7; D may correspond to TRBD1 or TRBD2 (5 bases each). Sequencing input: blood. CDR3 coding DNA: TGCAGCGTTGTAAAGGGACCTACCTACGAGCAGTACTTC. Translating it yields CSVVKGPTYEQYF.